This TCR beta chain originates from a study of blood T cell repertoires in COVID-19. The data were produced by immunoSEQ multiplex PCR, yet TCRdb's version contains in-frame clones alone and is incomplete. Of about 190,000 clones listed, around 80% were seen once; the top ten hold roughly 2.8%. The CDR3 length is 13 residues. The V gene end was trimmed by 5 bases and the J gene end by 5 bases; junction bases not matched to a gene: 4. Germline V gives CDR1 GTSNPN, CDR2 SVGIG (reference sequence). This TCR was sampled from a woman older than 75 with active or convalescent COVID-19. This chain connects TRBV30 to TRBJ2-3; 10 bases align to TRBD2. Material: peripheral blood. The chain's CDR3 is CAWAGLALDTQYF. The DNA of the CDR3 is TGTGCCTGGGCGGGACTAGCGTTAGATACGCAGTATTTT.